This T cell receptor beta chain was recorded in a study of blood T cell repertoires in COVID-19. Cohort placement rested on clinical history that participants reported themselves. TCRdb's table, derived via immunoSEQ multiplex PCR, lists solely in-frame clones and lacks some. Of 150,000 or so clones listed, about four fifths were seen once; the top ten hold roughly 4%. This clone was seen at least ten times. Trimming removed 3 bases from V and 6 bases from J; junction bases left unmatched: 4. This CDR3 is built from 14 residues. Germline V gene data show CDR1 as DFQATT and CDR2 as SNEGSKA (reference sequence).

The chain employs TRBV20-1 and TRBJ2-4; 11 bases align to TRBD2. The receptor's source is a woman between 45 and 60 years old in a cohort exposed to, infected with or recovered from COVID-19 (not recorded which). The sequencing input was PBMCs or T cells enriched from blood (not recorded which). CDR3 sequence: CSASPLAGGNIQYF. CDR3 in DNA: TGCAGTGCTAGTCCTCTAGCGGGGGGAAACATTCAGTACTTC.